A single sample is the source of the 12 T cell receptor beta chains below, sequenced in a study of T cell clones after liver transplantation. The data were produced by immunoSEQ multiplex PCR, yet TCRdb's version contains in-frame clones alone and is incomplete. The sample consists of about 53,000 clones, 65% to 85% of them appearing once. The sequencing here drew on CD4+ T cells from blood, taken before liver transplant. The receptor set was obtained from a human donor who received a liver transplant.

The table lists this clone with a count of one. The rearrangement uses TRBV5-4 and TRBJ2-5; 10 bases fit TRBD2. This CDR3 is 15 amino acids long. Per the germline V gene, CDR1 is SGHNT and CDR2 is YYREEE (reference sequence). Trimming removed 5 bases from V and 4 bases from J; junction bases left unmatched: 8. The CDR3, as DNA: TGTGCCAGCAGTACGACTAGCGGGCTTGTAGAGACCCAGTACTTC. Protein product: CASSTTSGLVETQYF.

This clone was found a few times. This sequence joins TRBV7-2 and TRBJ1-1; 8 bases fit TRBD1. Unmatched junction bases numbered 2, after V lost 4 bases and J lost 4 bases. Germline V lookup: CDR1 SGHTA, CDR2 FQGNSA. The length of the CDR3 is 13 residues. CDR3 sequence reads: CASSSQGATEAFF. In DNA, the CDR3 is TGTGCCAGCAGCTCTCAGGGGGCCACTGAAGCTTTCTTT. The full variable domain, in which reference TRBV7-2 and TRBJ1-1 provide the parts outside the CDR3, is GAGVSQSPSNKVTEKGKDVELRCDPISGHTALYWYRQSLGQGLEFLIYFQGNSAPDKSGLPSDRFSAERTGGSVSTLTIQRTQQEDSAVYLCASSSQGATEAFFGQGTRLTVV.

In DNA, the CDR3 is TGTGCCAGCAGTCCCTATACGTTTGGCTCCTACGAGCAGTACTTC. The encoded protein is CASSPYTFGSYEQYF. The J gene is TRBJ2-7, the V gene TRBV28; D gene unclear. Trimming took off 5 bases at V and 0 bases at J, with 14 bases between the two ends. The CDR3 is 15 residues long. Germline-derived CDR1 and CDR2 are MDHEN and SYDVKM.

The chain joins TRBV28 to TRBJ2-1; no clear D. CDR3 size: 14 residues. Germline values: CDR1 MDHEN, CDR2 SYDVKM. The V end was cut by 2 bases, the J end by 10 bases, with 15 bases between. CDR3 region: CASSLAKPFREQFF. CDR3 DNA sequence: TGTGCCAGCAGTTTAGCGAAACCCTTTCGGGAGCAGTTCTTC.

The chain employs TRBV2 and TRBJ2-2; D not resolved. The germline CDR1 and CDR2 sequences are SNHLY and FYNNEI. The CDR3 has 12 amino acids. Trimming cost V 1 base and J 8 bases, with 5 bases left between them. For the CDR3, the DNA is TGTGCCAGCAGTGAAGAAAGGGGGGAGCTGTTTTTT. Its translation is CASSEERGELFF. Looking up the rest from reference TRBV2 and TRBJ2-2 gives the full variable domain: EPEVTQTPSHQVTQMGQEVILRCVPISNHLYFYWYRQILGQKVEFLVSFYNNEISEKSEIFDDQFSVERPDGSNFTLKIRSTKLEDSAMYFCASSEERGELFFGEGSRLTVL.

The DNA for the CDR3 is TGTGCCAGCAGCGTGGATGTTGGGATGGGCGGAAGGGCGAATGAGCAGTTCTTC. Encoded protein: CASSVDVGMGGRANEQFF. The chain links TRBV5-4 to TRBJ2-1; unclear D gene. Deletions cut 4 bases from V and 7 bases from J, with 27 bases between. Germline V gene sequence: CDR1 SGHNT, CDR2 YYREEE (reference sequence). The CDR3 is 18 amino acids.

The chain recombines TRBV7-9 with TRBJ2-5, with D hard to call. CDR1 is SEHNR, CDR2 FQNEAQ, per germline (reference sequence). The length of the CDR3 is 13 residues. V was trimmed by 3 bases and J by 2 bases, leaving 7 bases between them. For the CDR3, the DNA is TGTGCCAGCAGCTTCCCCCTTCAAGAGACCCAGTACTTC. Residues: CASSFPLQETQYF.

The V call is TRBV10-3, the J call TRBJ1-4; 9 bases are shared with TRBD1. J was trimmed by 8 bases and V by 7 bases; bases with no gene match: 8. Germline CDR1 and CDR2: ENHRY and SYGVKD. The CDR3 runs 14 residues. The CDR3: CAINTGGGGEKLFF. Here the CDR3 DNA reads TGTGCCATCAATACAGGGGGCGGGGGGGAAAAACTGTTTTTT.

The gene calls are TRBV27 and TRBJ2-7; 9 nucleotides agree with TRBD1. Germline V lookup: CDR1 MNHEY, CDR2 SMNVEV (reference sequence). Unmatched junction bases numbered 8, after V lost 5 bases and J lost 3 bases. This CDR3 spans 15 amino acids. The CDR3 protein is CASSLKPGQGYEQYF. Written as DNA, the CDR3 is TGTGCCAGCAGTCTTAAACCGGGACAGGGCTACGAGCAGTACTTC.

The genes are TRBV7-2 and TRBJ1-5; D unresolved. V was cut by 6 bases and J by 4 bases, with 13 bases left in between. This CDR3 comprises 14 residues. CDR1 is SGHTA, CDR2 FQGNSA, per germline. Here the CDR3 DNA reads TGTGCCAGCAGTTCACCGGGATTTAATCAGCCCCAGCATTTT. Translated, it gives CASSSPGFNQPQHF.

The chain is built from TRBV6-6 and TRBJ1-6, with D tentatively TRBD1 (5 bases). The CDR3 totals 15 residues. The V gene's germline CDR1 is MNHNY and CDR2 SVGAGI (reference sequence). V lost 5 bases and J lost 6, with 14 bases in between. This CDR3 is CASSRNTGLNSPLHF. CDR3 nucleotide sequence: TGTGCCAGCAGTCGGAATACAGGACTTAATTCACCCCTCCACTTT.

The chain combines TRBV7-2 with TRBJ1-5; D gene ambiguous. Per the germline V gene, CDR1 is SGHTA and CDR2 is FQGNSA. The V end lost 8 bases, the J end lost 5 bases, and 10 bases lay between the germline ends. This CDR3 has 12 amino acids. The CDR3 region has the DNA TGTGCCAGCTCCTACCCGCATCAGCCCCAGCATTTT. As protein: CASSYPHQPQHF.